What follows are 15 T cell receptor beta chains derived from one specimen sequenced in a study of blood T cell repertoires in COVID-19. Sequencing was performed with immunoSEQ multiplex PCR; in TCRdb, only in-frame clones are kept and a portion is missing. The top ten hold 0.75% to 1% of the sample, which has 85,000 to 130,000 clones, about two thirds seen once. The source material was peripheral blood. These receptors were obtained from a human donor with acute or convalescent COVID-19. The donor label of this sample is uncertain.

V usage is TRBV7-6 and J usage is TRBJ2-3, with D perhaps matching TRBD2 (6 bases). Per germline, CDR1 SGHVS and CDR2 FNYEAQ. V was pared by 0 bases and J by 3 bases, with 19 bases between. The CDR3 spans 18 residues. CDR3 region: CASSLAIEWGVSTDTQYF. The DNA of the CDR3 is TGTGCCAGCAGCTTAGCGATCGAGTGGGGGGTTTCGACAGATACGCAGTATTTT.

This rearrangement joins TRBV11-2 to TRBJ1-1, with TRBD1 identical over 7 bases. The CDR3 spans 15 residues. J was trimmed by 6 bases and V by 1 base; bases with no gene match: 8. In germline, CDR1 is SGHAT, CDR2 FQNNGV. The CDR3 here is CASSLAGGGTAEAFF. CDR3 sequence (DNA): TGTGCCAGCAGCTTAGCAGGAGGGGGGACAGCTGAAGCTTTCTTT.

The chain carries TRBV10-3 and TRBJ2-7; the D gene is possibly TRBD1 (5 bases). The CDR3 covers 13 residues. Germline V CDR1 and CDR2: ENHRY, SYGVKD. V lost 5 bases to trimming and J lost 6 bases, with 14 bases between them. The CDR3 sequence is CAISPQGVREQYF. CDR3 coding DNA: TGTGCCATCAGTCCCCAGGGTGTACGCGAGCAGTACTTC.

This chain uses TRBV4-2 with TRBJ1-3; D remains unclear. The germline V gene encodes CDR1 LGHNA and CDR2 YNFKEQ. CDR3 size: 16 residues. The V end lost 1 base, the J end lost 0 bases, and 10 bases lay between the germline ends. CDR3 loop: CASSQVTGSSGNTIYF. CDR3 in DNA: TGTGCCAGCAGCCAAGTAACCGGGAGCTCTGGAAACACCATATATTTT.

The J gene is TRBJ1-2, the V gene TRBV6-5, with 9 bases identical to TRBD1. Trimming cost V 0 bases and J 8 bases; bases outside gene matches: 1. The CDR3 has 13 amino acids. The germline gives CDR1 MNHEY, CDR2 SVGAGI. The CDR3 loop is CASSYSGQGGYTF. In DNA form, the CDR3 reads TGTGCCAGCAGTTACTCGGGACAGGGAGGCTACACCTTC.

V and J are TRBV7-3 and TRBJ2-1, with 9 bases fitting TRBD2. Germline loops: CDR1 SGHTA, CDR2 FQGTGA. The CDR3 has 15 amino acids. Trimming removed 3 bases from V and 8 bases from J; junction bases left unmatched: 8. The CDR3 region is CASSFLRGGRDEQFF. The CDR3 DNA reads TGTGCCAGCAGCTTCTTGCGGGGGGGCCGTGATGAGCAGTTCTTC.

The chain recombines TRBV28 with TRBJ2-6, with D uncertain. Germline V CDR1 and CDR2: MDHEN, SYDVKM. Trimming left V 5 bases short and J 4 bases short, with 15 bases between. CDR3 length equals 16 residues. The CDR3 region is CASSRLLRGGANVLTF. The CDR3 region has the DNA TGTGCCAGCAGTAGACTCCTACGTGGGGGGGCCAACGTCCTGACTTTC.

The genes are TRBV5-4 and TRBJ1-6, with 11 bases identical to TRBD1. CDR1 SGHNT and CDR2 YYREEE come from the germline V gene (reference sequence). V lost 3 bases to trimming and J lost 9 bases; unmatched junction nucleotides: 8. There are 16 residues in the CDR3. The CDR3 loop is CASSSRTGGGSSPLHF. The CDR3 coding sequence is TGTGCCAGCAGCTCTCGGACAGGGGGCGGGAGTTCACCCCTCCACTTT.

The chain has TRBV7-2 and TRBJ2-3; 12 bases match TRBD2. The CDR3 runs to 16 residues. The V segment lost 2 bases and the J segment 3 bases; nucleotides outside the gene matches: 3. Germline CDR1 reads SGHTA; CDR2 reads FQGNSA. In DNA form, the CDR3 reads TGTGCCAGCAGCTTACTAGCGGGGGGGGAGACAGATACGCAGTATTTT. Its protein product is CASSLLAGGETDTQYF.

The rearrangement links TRBV7-9 to TRBJ1-3, with D uncertain. Germline values: CDR1 SEHNR, CDR2 FQNEAQ (reference sequence). The V and J ends lost 3 bases and 0 bases respectively, with 3 bases between them. The CDR3 contains 13 residues. The CDR3 loop reads CASSFFSGNTIYF. DNA for the CDR3: TGTGCCAGCAGCTTCTTCTCTGGAAACACCATATATTTT.

In this sample, this clone turned up a few times. The chain recombines TRBV5-4 with TRBJ1-2, with D maybe TRBD1 (5 bases). This CDR3 is 15 amino acids long. Trimming cost V 3 bases and J 1 base, with 13 bases left between them. CDR1 is SGHNT, CDR2 YYREEE, per germline (reference sequence). CDR3 sequence reads: CASSSEGARNYGYTF. The DNA for the CDR3 is TGTGCCAGCAGCTCTGAAGGGGCTCGTAACTATGGCTACACCTTC.

Only a few counts were recorded for this clone. The V call is TRBV30, the J call TRBJ2-1; the D is unclear. CDR3 size: 12 residues. Trimming took 4 bases from V and 6 from J, leaving 10 bases between them. The germline CDR1 and CDR2 sequences are GTSNPN and SVGIG (reference sequence). The CDR3 here is CAWTRSFNEQFF. CDR3 coding DNA: TGTGCCTGGACCAGAAGTTTCAATGAGCAGTTCTTC. Filled out from reference TRBV30 and TRBJ2-1, the complete variable domain reads SQTIHQWPATLVQPVGSPLSLECTVEGTSNPNLYWYRQAAGRGLQLLFYSVGIGQISSEVPQNLSASRPQDRQFILSSKKLLLSDSGFYLCAWTRSFNEQFFGPGTRLTVL.

The V call is TRBV27, the J call TRBJ1-2, with D unclear. Germline loops: CDR1 MNHEY, CDR2 SMNVEV (reference sequence). Trimming stripped 6 bases from V and 3 bases from J, with 14 bases between. The CDR3 has 14 residues. The CDR3 bases are TGTGCCAGCAGCTCCCTGGAGGCGCACTATGGCTACACCTTC. It yields the protein CASSSLEAHYGYTF.

CDR3 nucleotides: TGTGCCATCAGTCCCCGGGGGTGGCAAGAGACCCAGTACTTC. It yields the protein CAISPRGWQETQYF. The chain couples TRBV10-3 to TRBJ2-5; D is perhaps TRBD2 (6 bases). CDR1 is ENHRY, CDR2 SYGVKD, per germline. V lost 5 bases and J 2 bases, leaving 12 bases between the germline ends. There are 14 residues in the CDR3.

This clone was observed at least ten times. The chain's CDR3 is CAWSQDRNTEAFF. CDR3 in DNA: TGTGCCTGGAGTCAGGACAGGAACACTGAAGCTTTCTTT. The V and J genes are TRBV30 and TRBJ1-1; perhaps TRBD1 as D (6 bases). This CDR3 has 13 amino acids. Trimming removed 2 bases from V and 1 base from J, with 8 bases in between. From germline, CDR1 is GTSNPN and CDR2 SVGIG (reference sequence). The full variable domain, with the rest looked up from reference TRBV30 and TRBJ1-1, is SQTIHQWPATLVQPVGSPLSLECTVEGTSNPNLYWYRQAAGRGLQLLFYSVGIGQISSEVPQNLSASRPQDRQFILSSKKLLLSDSGFYLCAWSQDRNTEAFFGQGTRLTVV.